This entry features one TCR beta chain sequence. This specimen comes from a study of blood T cell repertoires in COVID-19. In the original processing: How many nucleated cells were present was estimated from reference gene primer amplification. Using immunoSEQ multiplex PCR, the repertoire was profiled, and TCRdb retains in-frame clones only, with some absent. The V and J calls and clone size were taken over from that table, and D and trimming were inferred from the DNA. The sample contains 50,000 to 65,000 clones, approximately 90% of which appear only once. The receptor was derived from a man between 65 and 85 years old with acute or convalescent COVID-19. The sample was peripheral blood.

The CDR3 spells CASSKIGQGPTEAFF. CDR3 nucleotides: TGTGCCAGCAGCAAAATAGGACAGGGCCCCACTGAAGCTTTCTTT. The chain carries TRBV21-1 and TRBJ1-1; TRBD1 is taken as the D call from the table, unchecked against the DNA. TRBV21-1 is a pseudogene. This CDR3 spans 15 amino acids.